The next 12 T cell receptor beta chains were all read from a single sample in a study of blood T cell repertoires in COVID-19 (TCRdb year 2020). Preparation of the library involved the immunoSEQ multiplex PCR assay. TCRdb's version of the immuneACCESS table is confined to in-frame rearrangements and falls short of the full clone set. An unresolved V gene accounts for under half of the shortfall where checked; the remainder is of unknown origin. In all, the sample holds under 250,000 clones, and about 82% of those were seen once. Around 9.8% of the sample comes from the top ten. The sequencing sample was made of PBMCs or T cells enriched from blood (not recorded which). The receptors originated from a woman aged 45 to 65 with acute COVID-19.

This chain links TRBV5-4 with TRBJ2-5; 14 nucleotides line up with TRBD2. This CDR3 spans 18 amino acids. V lost 4 bases to trimming and J lost 4 bases; unmatched junction nucleotides: 12. Per germline, CDR1 SGHNT and CDR2 YYREEE (reference sequence). Written as DNA, the CDR3 is TGTGCCAGCAGCCCCCGACTAGCGGGGGGGCTGGGGGTAGAGACCCAGTACTTC. Translated: CASSPRLAGGLGVETQYF.

The chain uses TRBV4-1 and TRBJ2-3, with 11 nucleotides matching TRBD2. The CDR3 length is 18 residues. Trimming cost V 2 bases and J 3 bases; bases outside gene matches: 10. In germline, CDR1 is MGHRA, CDR2 YSYEKL. CDR3 protein: CASSQTRLAGQPTDTQYF. In DNA form, the CDR3 reads TGCGCCAGCAGCCAAACTCGACTAGCGGGGCAGCCTACAGATACGCAGTATTTT.

The gene calls are TRBV5-1 and TRBJ1-4; D might be TRBD1 (5 bases). CDR3 length: 15 amino acids. V dropped 5 bases and J dropped 0 bases, with 11 bases sitting between them. CDR1 SGHRS and CDR2 YFSETQ come from the germline V gene. The CDR3 is CASSSTGTTNEKLFF. CDR3 coding DNA: TGCGCCAGCAGTTCTACAGGTACAACTAATGAAAAACTGTTTTTT.

The count of this clone is one. The chain recombines TRBV6-1 with TRBJ1-2; D is unclear. The CDR3 has 14 amino acids. V shed 0 bases and J shed 1 base, with 6 bases lying between them. Germline lookup yields CDR1 MNHNS and CDR2 SASEGT. The CDR3 region is CASSEAHSNYGYTF. CDR3 nucleotides: TGTGCCAGCAGTGAAGCTCACAGTAACTATGGCTACACCTTC.

As DNA, the CDR3 is TGTGCCAGCAGCAACCCGGGACAGGGGACATATGGCTACACCTTC. Translated, it gives CASSNPGQGTYGYTF. V is TRBV5-5 and J is TRBJ1-2; 10 bases are a match to TRBD1. Germline CDR1 is SGHKS and CDR2 is YYEKEE (reference sequence). V shed 4 bases and J 5 bases; nucleotides not matched to a gene: 8. This CDR3 comprises 15 residues.

V usage is TRBV5-1 and J usage is TRBJ2-1, with 7 positions matching TRBD1. The CDR3 totals 15 residues. Losses at the gene ends were 4 bases for V and 4 bases for J; bases not matched to a gene: 8. Looked up from germline, CDR1 is SGHRS and CDR2 is YFSETQ. CDR3 DNA: TGCGCCAGCAGCGTGGGGACAGCGACTTACAATGAGCAGTTCTTC. Its protein is CASSVGTATYNEQFF.

This clone came up once. V usage is TRBV19 and J usage is TRBJ2-1; 11 bases line up with TRBD2. Trimming removed 6 bases from V and 7 bases from J; junction bases left unmatched: 14. This CDR3 region has 17 residues. Germline CDR1 and CDR2: LNHDA and SQIVND (reference sequence). This CDR3 is CASSENRLAGWNNEQFF. DNA for the CDR3: TGTGCCAGTAGCGAAAATAGACTAGCGGGGTGGAATAATGAGCAGTTCTTC.

The sample holds a few counts of this clone. This chain uses TRBV5-1 with TRBJ1-2; D remains unclear. Germline CDR1 SGHRS, CDR2 YFSETQ. V lost 7 bases and J 7 bases, leaving 14 bases between the germline ends. This CDR3 has 12 residues. The CDR3 region is CASGDGRSGYTF. CDR3 DNA: TGCGCCAGCGGGGATGGGAGAAGTGGCTACACCTTC.

V and J are TRBV19 and TRBJ1-5, with D uncertain. Trimming left V 1 base short and J 8 bases short, with 12 bases between. Germline lookup yields CDR1 LNHDA and CDR2 SQIVND (reference sequence). This CDR3 is 14 amino acids long. The DNA for the CDR3 is TGTGCCAGTAGTATAGTGGAGGTGGTAAAGCCCCAGCATTTT. This translates into CASSIVEVVKPQHF.

This chain uses TRBV10-2 with TRBJ1-1, with a possible D match to TRBD1 (6 bases). V dropped 6 bases and J dropped 4 bases, with 15 bases sitting between them. Germline CDR1 and CDR2: WSHSY and SAAADI. The CDR3 loop spans 14 amino acids. CDR3: CASRAGGASTEAFF. Written as DNA, the CDR3 is TGCGCCAGCAGGGCGGGGGGGGCCTCCACTGAAGCTTTCTTT.

The chain links TRBV2 to TRBJ2-1, with a tentative D call TRBD2 (5 bases). There are 14 residues in the CDR3. Trimming took off 3 bases at V and 9 bases at J, with 15 bases between the two ends. Germline V gene lookup returns CDR1 SNHLY and CDR2 FYNNEI. CDR3: CASSEEVGIGEQFF. The DNA for the CDR3 is TGTGCCAGCAGTGAGGAGGTAGGAATCGGTGAGCAGTTCTTC.

The chain joins TRBV15 to TRBJ1-3; a weak D match, TRBD1 (5 bases). V gave up 2 bases and J gave up 4 bases, with 15 bases separating them. The CDR3 has 16 amino acids. Germline V gene sequence: CDR1 LNHNV, CDR2 YYDKDF (reference sequence). The CDR3 sequence: CATSRLDSAGGNTIYF. CDR3 bases: TGTGCCACCAGCAGACTAGACAGCGCGGGAGGAAACACCATATATTTT. The full variable domain, in which reference TRBV15 and TRBJ1-3 provide the parts outside the CDR3, is DAMVIQNPRYQVTQFGKPVTLSCSQTLNHNVMYWYQQKSSQAPKLLFHYYDKDFNNEADTPDNFQSRRPNTSFCFLDIRSPGLGDTAMYLCATSRLDSAGGNTIYFGEGSWLTVV.